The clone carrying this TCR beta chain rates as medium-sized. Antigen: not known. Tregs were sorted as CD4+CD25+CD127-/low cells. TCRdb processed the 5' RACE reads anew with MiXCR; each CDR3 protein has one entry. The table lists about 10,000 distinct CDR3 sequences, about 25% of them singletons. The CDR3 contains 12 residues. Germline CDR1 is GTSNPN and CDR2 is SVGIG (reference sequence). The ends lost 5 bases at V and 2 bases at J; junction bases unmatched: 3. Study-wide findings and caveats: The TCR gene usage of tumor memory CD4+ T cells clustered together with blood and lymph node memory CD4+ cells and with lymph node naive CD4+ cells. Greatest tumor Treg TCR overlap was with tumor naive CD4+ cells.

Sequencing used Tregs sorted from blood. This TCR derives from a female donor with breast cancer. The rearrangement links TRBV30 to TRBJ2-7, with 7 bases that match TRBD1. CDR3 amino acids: CAWGDSTYEQYF. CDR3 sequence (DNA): TGTGCCTGGGGGGACAGCACCTACGAGCAGTACTTC.